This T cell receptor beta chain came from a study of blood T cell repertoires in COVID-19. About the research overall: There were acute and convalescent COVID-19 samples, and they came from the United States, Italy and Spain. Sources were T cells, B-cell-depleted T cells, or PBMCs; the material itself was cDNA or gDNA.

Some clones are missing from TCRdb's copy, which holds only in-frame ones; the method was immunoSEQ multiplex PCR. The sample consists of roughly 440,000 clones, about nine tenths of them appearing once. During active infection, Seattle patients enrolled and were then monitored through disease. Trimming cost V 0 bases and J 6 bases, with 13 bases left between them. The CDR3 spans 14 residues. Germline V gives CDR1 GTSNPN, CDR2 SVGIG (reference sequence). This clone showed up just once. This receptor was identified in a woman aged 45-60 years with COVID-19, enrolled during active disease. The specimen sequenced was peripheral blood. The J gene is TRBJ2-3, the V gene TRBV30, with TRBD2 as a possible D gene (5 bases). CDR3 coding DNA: TGTGCCTGGAGTGTACTAGGTTCGGGCGATACGCAGTATTTT. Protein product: CAWSVLGSGDTQYF.